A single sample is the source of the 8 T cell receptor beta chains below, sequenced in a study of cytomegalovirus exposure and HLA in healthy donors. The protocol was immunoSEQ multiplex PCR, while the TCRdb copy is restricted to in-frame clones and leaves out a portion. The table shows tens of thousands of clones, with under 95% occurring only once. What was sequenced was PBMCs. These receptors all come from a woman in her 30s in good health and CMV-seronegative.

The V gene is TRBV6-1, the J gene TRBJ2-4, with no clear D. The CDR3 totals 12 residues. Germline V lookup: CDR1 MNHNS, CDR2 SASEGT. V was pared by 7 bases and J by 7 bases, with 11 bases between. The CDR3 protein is CASKATRNIQYF. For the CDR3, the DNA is TGTGCCAGCAAGGCCACCAGGAACATTCAGTACTTC.

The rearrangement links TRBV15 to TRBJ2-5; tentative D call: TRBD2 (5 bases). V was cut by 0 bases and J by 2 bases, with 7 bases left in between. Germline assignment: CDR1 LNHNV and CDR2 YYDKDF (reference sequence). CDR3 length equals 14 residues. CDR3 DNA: TGTGCCACCAGCAGAGATCGGGGTCAAGAGACCCAGTACTTC. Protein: CATSRDRGQETQYF. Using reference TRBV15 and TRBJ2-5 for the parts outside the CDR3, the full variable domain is DAMVIQNPRYQVTQFGKPVTLSCSQTLNHNVMYWYQQKSSQAPKLLFHYYDKDFNNEADTPDNFQSRRPNTSFCFLDIRSPGLGDTAMYLCATSRDRGQETQYFGPGTRLLVL.

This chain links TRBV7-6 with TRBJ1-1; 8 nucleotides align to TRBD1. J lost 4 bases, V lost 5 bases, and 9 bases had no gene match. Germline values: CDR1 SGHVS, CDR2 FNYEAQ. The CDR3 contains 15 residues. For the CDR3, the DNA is TGTGCCAGCAGCGCCAGACAGGGGTACGGCACTGAAGCTTTCTTT. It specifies CASSARQGYGTEAFF.

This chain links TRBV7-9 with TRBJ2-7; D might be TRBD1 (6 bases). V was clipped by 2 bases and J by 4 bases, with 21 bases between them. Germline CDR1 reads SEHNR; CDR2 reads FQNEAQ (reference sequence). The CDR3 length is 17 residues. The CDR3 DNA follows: TGTGCCAGCAGCTTATTGGGACAATCTGCTCGGCTATACGAGCAGTACTTC. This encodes CASSLLGQSARLYEQYF. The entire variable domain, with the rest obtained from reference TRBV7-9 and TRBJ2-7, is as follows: DTGVSQNPRHKITKRGQNVTFRCDPISEHNRLYWYRQTLGQGPEFLTYFQNEAQLEKSRLLSDRFSAERPKGSFSTLEIQRTEQGDSAMYLCASSLLGQSARLYEQYFGPGTRLTVT.

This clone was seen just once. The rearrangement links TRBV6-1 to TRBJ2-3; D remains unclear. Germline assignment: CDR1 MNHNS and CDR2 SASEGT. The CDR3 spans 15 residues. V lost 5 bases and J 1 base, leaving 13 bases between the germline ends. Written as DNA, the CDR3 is TGTGCCAGCAGTAAGATAGACACCCGCACAGATACGCAGTATTTT. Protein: CASSKIDTRTDTQYF.

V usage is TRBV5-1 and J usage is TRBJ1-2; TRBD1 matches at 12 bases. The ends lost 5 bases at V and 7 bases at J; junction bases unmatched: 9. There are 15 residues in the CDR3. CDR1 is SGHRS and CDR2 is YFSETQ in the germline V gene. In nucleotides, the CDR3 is TGCGCCAGCAGTCTGGGACAGGGGGCATATGGTGGCTACACCTTC. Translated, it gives CASSLGQGAYGGYTF.

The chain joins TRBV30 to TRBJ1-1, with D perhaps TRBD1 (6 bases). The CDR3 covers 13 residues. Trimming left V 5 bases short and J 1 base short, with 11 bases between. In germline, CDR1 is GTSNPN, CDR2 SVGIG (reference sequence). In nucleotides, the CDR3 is TGTGCCTGGGAGGACAGCACGAACACTGAAGCTTTCTTT. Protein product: CAWEDSTNTEAFF. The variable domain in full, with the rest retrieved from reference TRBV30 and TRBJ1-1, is SQTIHQWPATLVQPVGSPLSLECTVEGTSNPNLYWYRQAAGRGLQLLFYSVGIGQISSEVPQNLSASRPQDRQFILSSKKLLLSDSGFYLCAWEDSTNTEAFFGQGTRLTVV.

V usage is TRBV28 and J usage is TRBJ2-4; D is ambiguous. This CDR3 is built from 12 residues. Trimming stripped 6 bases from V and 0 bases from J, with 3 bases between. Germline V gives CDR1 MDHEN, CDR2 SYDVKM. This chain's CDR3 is CASSLAKNIQYF. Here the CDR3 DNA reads TGTGCCAGCAGCTTAGCCAAAAACATTCAGTACTTC.